This T cell receptor beta chain was profiled in a study of T cells after yellow fever vaccination. One entry per CDR3 protein results from TCRdb running MiXCR on the 5' RACE reads. The data hold around 310,000 distinct CDR3 sequences, with roughly 3.5% observed a single time. Overall study results and limits: Post-booster repertoires again held most primary-vaccination clones (approximately 96% CD4, about 88% CD8). Researchers noted that a small share of clonotypes showed up in both CD4 and CD8 compartments. Repertoires obtained by FACS sorting could include abundant clonotypes that entered as contaminants from the bulk population.

The CDR3 extends over 13 amino acids. With V trimmed by 7 bases and J by 4 bases, 6 bases remained unmatched. In germline, CDR1 is SQVTM, CDR2 ANQGSEA. The sample holds a few counts of this clonotype. Its antigen is not identified. Sequencing used PBMCs, obtained on the day of the yellow fever booster vaccination. The J gene is TRBJ1-1, the V gene TRBV29-1, with 10 bases aligning to TRBD1. The TCR originated in a man aged 18 to 30 who received the YFV17D yellow fever vaccine. CDR3 DNA sequence: TGCAGCGCCGATCGGACAGGGGGCACTGAAGCTTTCTTT. Protein: CSADRTGGTEAFF.